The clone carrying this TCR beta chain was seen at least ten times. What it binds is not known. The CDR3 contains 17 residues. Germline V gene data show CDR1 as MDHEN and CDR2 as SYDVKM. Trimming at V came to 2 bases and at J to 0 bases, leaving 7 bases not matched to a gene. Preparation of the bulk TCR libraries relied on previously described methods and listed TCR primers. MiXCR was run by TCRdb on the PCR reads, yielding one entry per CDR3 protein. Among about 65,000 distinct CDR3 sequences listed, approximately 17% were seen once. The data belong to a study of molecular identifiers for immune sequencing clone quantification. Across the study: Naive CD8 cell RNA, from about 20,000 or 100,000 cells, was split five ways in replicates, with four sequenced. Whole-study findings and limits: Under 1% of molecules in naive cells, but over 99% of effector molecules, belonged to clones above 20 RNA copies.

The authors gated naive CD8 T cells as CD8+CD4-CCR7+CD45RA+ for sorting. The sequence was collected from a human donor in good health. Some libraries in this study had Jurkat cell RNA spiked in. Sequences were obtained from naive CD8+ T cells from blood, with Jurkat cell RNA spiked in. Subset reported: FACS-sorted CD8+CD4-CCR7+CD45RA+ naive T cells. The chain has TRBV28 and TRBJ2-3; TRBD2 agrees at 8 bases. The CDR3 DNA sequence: TGTGCCAGCAGTTTAACTAGCGGAGACCTTAGCACAGATACGCAGTATTTT. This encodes CASSLTSGDLSTDTQYF. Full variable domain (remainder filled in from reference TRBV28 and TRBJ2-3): DVKVTQSSRYLVKRTGEKVFLECVQDMDHENMFWYRQDPGLGLRLIYFSYDVKMKEKGDIPEGYSVSREKKERFSLILESASTNQTSMYLCASSLTSGDLSTDTQYFGPGTRLTVL.